This TCR beta chain was identified during a study of Tregs in tolerant kidney transplant recipients. Trimming left V 5 bases short and J 3 bases short, with 14 bases between. This CDR3 spans 15 amino acids. CDR1 is MNHEY, CDR2 SVGEGT, per germline. Clones were sequenced by immunoSEQ multiplex PCR, and TCRdb holds only the in-frame ones, with some missing. The record lists tens of thousands of clones, of which the ten most abundant hold 0.83%. Concerning this clone itself: The read gets to within 3 residues of the CDR3 end, and the germline J gene fills in the rest.

The chain joins TRBV6-2 or TRBV6-3 to TRBJ1-5; D perhaps matches TRBD1 (5 bases). This sample comprised CD4+ T cells from blood, obtained before the transplant. This sequence originates from a human donor who received a combined kidney and bone marrow transplant. The CDR3 loop reads CASSPLGGNNQPQHF. Partial CDR3 DNA: TGTGCCAGCAGTCCCTTGGGGGGGAACAATCAGCCC.